This T cell receptor (beta chain) was obtained from a study of blood T cell repertoires in COVID-19 (dated by TCRdb to the early 2020s). A note on the overall study: The collaborator samples originated in the United States, Italy and Spain and spanned the acute and convalescent phases of COVID-19. The repertoires were released in a freely available public database intended as a resource for research on the immune response to SARS-CoV-2. A de-identified subject ID, COVID-19 status, age in years and sex were almost always included in the sample metadata. Where available, HLA class I and class II types were taken from metadata supplied by the sample provider and were not determined by assay-based typing. The samples were drawn from two sources: the first 160 participants of the ongoing ImmuneRACE study, and 1,000 to 1,500 subjects contributed by 6 global collaborators. The dataset comprised deeply sampled blood TCRbeta repertoires from subjects exposed to, actively infected with, or recovered from COVID-19. The prospective study material was composed of cDNA or gDNA derived from T cells, B-cell-depleted T cells, or PBMCs.

The immunoSEQ Assay, a bias-controlled multiplex PCR, was used to amplify TCRbeta CDR3 regions from genomic DNA. In the paper's pipeline: Within the assay, amplification of reference gene primers was used to estimate how many nucleated cells each sample contained. To quantify the absolute abundance of each unique TCRbeta CDR3 rearrangement, sequence reads were collapsed and filtered. For each sample, productive Simpson clonality was calculated by taking the square root of Simpson's diversity index across productive rearrangements. The clones in this table, taken by TCRdb from immuneACCESS, are in-frame only. Not every clone is retained; where verified, under half of the shortfall comes from an unresolved V gene, and the cause of the rest is unknown. The V and J calls and the clone size are those of that table, but D and trimming were determined from the DNA. The sample table holds around 380,000 clones, of which around 87% were seen once. Clones ranked in the top ten supply 1% to 1.5% of the sample.

On the study overall, not on this receptor specifically: The amount of clinical and demographic metadata varied by source and participant and was provided uncurated.

Enrolling through a virtual design, the prospective study's participants ranged in age from roughly 18 to 100 years and lived across about two dozen United States geographic areas. In the prospective study, participants were assigned to cohorts based on the clinical history participants reported in a screening survey and a study questionnaire. Recovered participants in ImmuneRACE Cohort 3 were defined as having two consecutive negative NP/OP PCR tests, clearance from a healthcare professional, or resolution of symptoms. In the prospective study, mobile phlebotomists collected whole blood, serum and a nasopharyngeal or oropharyngeal swab from each participant. Prospective study participants could optionally give additional blood draws and questionnaires over an approximately 2-month period. Before DNA extraction, prospective study blood samples were shipped either frozen or at room temperature.

In the case of this clone: Its cognate antigen has yet to be identified. Base qualities are not provided; no much larger clone lies one nucleotide away.

From its cysteine to its phenylalanine, the CDR3 spans 19 amino acids. Only the CDR3 DNA is retained, 57 bases long and in frame from the first base. Via the germline V gene, CDR1 is MNHEY and CDR2 SVGEGT. Deletion took 0 bases off V and 4 bases off J, with a span of 21 bases between the germline ends. The sequencing input was PBMCs or T cells enriched from blood (not recorded which). The V and J segments used are TRBV6-2 or TRBV6-3 and TRBJ2-2, with no reliable assignment of the D segment. This sequence originates from a man aged 25-40 years who had recovered from COVID-19. The nucleotide sequence is given as TGTGCCAGCAGTTACTCGAATGGTTGGGCAGGCATACGCACCGGGGAGCTGTTTTTT. This gives the protein CASSYSNGWAGIRTGELFF.